This T cell receptor beta chain appears in the sequencing data of a study of T cell responses to AZD1222 COVID-19 vaccine. General study points: Increased Spike-specific TCR breadth and depth were observed after two AZD1222 doses. Repertoire sampling happened only post peak T cell response. The donor group comprised mostly white British people and more females; the analysis possibly underestimated clonal diversity.

Trimming took off 1 base at V and 2 bases at J, with 3 bases between the two ends. CDR1 and CDR2 from the germline V gene are GTSNPN and SVGIG (reference sequence). The CDR3 length is 12 residues. As regards this clone: The antigen is not known.

The assay was immunoSEQ multiplex PCR, and TCRdb's table has in-frame clones only and misses some. The sample includes about 140,000 clones, more than 90% seen only once; the top ten take about 3.2%. The clonotype was recovered from an adult in good health. The material was peripheral blood, obtained on day 0 of AZD1222 vaccination. The chain has TRBV30 and TRBJ1-3; D is uncertain. Here the CDR3 reads CAWSGTGNTIYF. Written as DNA, the CDR3 is TGTGCCTGGAGTGGAACTGGAAACACCATATATTTT.